These 20 T cell receptor beta chains were all obtained from the same sample, sequenced in a study of T-cell reconstitution after alpha-beta-depleted transplantation in children. A TCRbeta library incorporating unique molecular identifiers was prepared. TCRdb ran MiXCR on the PCR reads and lists one entry per CDR3 protein. In the table there are roughly 490,000 distinct CDR3 sequences, over 10% of which are singletons. The specimen comprised PBMCs, mostly from graft donor cells, sampled 180 days after TCRalphabeta/CD19-depleted stem cell transplant. These receptors all come from a female patient aged 2-9 years who had a stem cell transplant for aplastic anemia, so the T cells may come from the graft donor.

This clonotype has at least ten counts. This rearrangement joins TRBV20-1 to TRBJ1-4; D is ambiguous. The CDR3 totals 15 residues. Germline V gene lookup returns CDR1 DFQATT and CDR2 SNEGSKA (reference sequence). V lost 0 bases and J 0 bases, leaving 8 bases between the germline ends. The CDR3 is CSARDMEATNEKLFF. The DNA of the CDR3 is TGCAGTGCTAGAGATATGGAAGCAACTAATGAAAAACTGTTTTTT.

This clonotype turned up a few times. The rearrangement uses TRBV29-1 and TRBJ1-1, with TRBD1 identical over 12 bases. The V gene's germline CDR1 is SQVTM and CDR2 ANQGSEA. The J segment lost 1 base and the V segment lost 6 bases, leaving 12 bases of the junction unmatched. The CDR3 has 17 residues. CDR3 sequence (DNA): TGCAGCGTCTACGTTCTGGGGACAGGGGGCTGGAACACTGAAGCTTTCTTT. Translating gives CSVYVLGTGGWNTEAFF.

CDR3 loop: CASSRRAGAIDTQYF. The CDR3 coding sequence is TGCGCCAGCAGCCGTAGAGCGGGAGCTATAGATACGCAGTATTTT. The chain carries TRBV4-3 and TRBJ2-3; TRBD2 aligns across 8 bases. J lost 5 bases, V lost 4 bases, and 8 bases had no gene match. The CDR3 has 15 amino acids. The germline V gene has CDR1 LGHNA and CDR2 YSLEER.

This clonotype showed up just a few times. The V and J genes are TRBV4-3 and TRBJ2-7; tentative D call: TRBD1 (6 bases). The V gene's germline CDR1 is LGHNA and CDR2 YSLEER. The CDR3 consists of 15 residues. V lost 0 bases to trimming and J lost 2 bases, with 11 bases between them. The CDR3 sequence is CASSQDARDTYEQYF. The CDR3 DNA is TGCGCCAGCAGCCAAGACGCTCGGGACACCTACGAGCAGTACTTC.

The chain recombines TRBV20-1 with TRBJ2-7; 9 positions agree with TRBD1. In germline, CDR1 is DFQATT, CDR2 SNEGSKA (reference sequence). The CDR3 consists of 15 residues. The junction had 9 bases not matched to a gene; V was cut back by 3 bases and J by 3 bases. DNA for the CDR3: TGCAGTGCTAGCCATGGGACAGGGTTAGACTACGAGCAGTACGTC. It translates to CSASHGTGLDYEQYV.

The J gene is TRBJ2-7, the V gene TRBV7-9; no firm D call. Germline V gene sequence: CDR1 SEHNR, CDR2 FQNEAQ (reference sequence). This CDR3 region has 13 residues. The V and J ends lost 5 bases and 5 bases respectively, with 13 bases between them. Written as DNA, the CDR3 is TGTGCCAGCAGCCGGAGTTCCCCCAACGAGCAGTACGTC. Its translation: CASSRSSPNEQYV.

V gene TRBV5-1 combines with J gene TRBJ1-1, with 9 positions matching TRBD1. The CDR3 is made up of 16 amino acids. The V and J ends lost 3 bases and 2 bases, in that order; junction bases with no gene match: 8. Germline V gene data show CDR1 as SGHRS and CDR2 as YFSETQ. The CDR3 sequence: CASSSGDREGNTEAFF. CDR3 nucleotides: TGCGCCAGCAGCTCGGGGGACAGGGAGGGAAACACTGAAGCTTTCTTT.

This clonotype was observed a few times. The gene calls are TRBV18 and TRBJ2-1; D uncertain. V was cut by 6 bases and J by 0 bases, with 12 bases left in between. The CDR3 sequence is 15 residues long. The germline V gene encodes CDR1 KGHSH and CDR2 LQKENI. The CDR3 nucleotides are TGTGCCAGCTCCCATCGTTACAGCTCCTACAATGAGCAGTTCTTC. Translation gives CASSHRYSSYNEQFF.

The V and J genes are TRBV10-2 and TRBJ2-7; 9 bases match TRBD2. This CDR3 has 13 amino acids. With 3 bases clipped from V and 6 bases from J, the junction kept 3 bases outside the gene matches. From germline, CDR1 is WSHSY and CDR2 SAAADI. This CDR3 is CASSEGTSTEQYV. The CDR3 DNA sequence: TGCGCCAGCAGTGAAGGGACTAGCACCGAGCAGTACGTC.

The V call is TRBV7-6, the J call TRBJ1-5; D call uncertain. CDR3 length: 12 amino acids. CDR1 and CDR2 (germline): SGHVS, FNYEAQ. V was shortened by 1 base and J by 9 bases, with 7 bases between the two germline ends. The CDR3 DNA sequence: TGTGCCAGCAGCTTAGACTCCGGGCCCCAGCATTTT. This codes for CASSLDSGPQHF.

This clonotype was counted at least ten times. The chain has TRBV20-1 and TRBJ2-1; 7 nucleotides line up with TRBD2. Germline loops: CDR1 DFQATT, CDR2 SNEGSKA (reference sequence). This CDR3 is built from 15 residues. V was clipped by 3 bases and J by 9 bases; unmatched bases: 14. CDR3 amino acids: CSASIPGGIWGEQFF. The CDR3 coding sequence is TGCAGTGCTAGTATCCCGGGGGGAATTTGGGGTGAGCAGTTCTTC.

This clonotype was detected a few times. The chain links TRBV20-1 to TRBJ2-1, with D unclear. The CDR3 is 16 residues long. Per the germline V gene, CDR1 is DFQATT and CDR2 is SNEGSKA (reference sequence). V lost 0 bases and J 7 bases, leaving 19 bases between the germline ends. CDR3 loop: CSARDPSVGGMNEQFF. In DNA, the CDR3 is TGCAGTGCTAGAGACCCTTCCGTGGGCGGTATGAATGAGCAGTTCTTC.

This clonotype was picked up a small number of times. The CDR3 is CASSQDREGSPLHF. As DNA, the CDR3 is TGTGCCAGCAGTCAAGACAGGGAAGGCTCACCCCTCCACTTT. V gene TRBV27 combines with J gene TRBJ1-6, with TRBD1 identical over 7 bases. CDR1 MNHEY and CDR2 SMNVEV come from the germline V gene (reference sequence). There are 14 residues in the CDR3. V lost 5 bases to trimming and J lost 10 bases; unmatched junction nucleotides: 8.

This clonotype occurred a few times. The chain employs TRBV5-6 and TRBJ2-7; the match to TRBD1 covers 8 bases. The CDR3 loop spans 15 amino acids. The J segment lost 0 bases and the V segment lost 4 bases, leaving 6 bases of the junction unmatched. Germline V CDR1 and CDR2: SGHDT, YYEEEE. The CDR3 loop reads CASSPTGGSSYEQYV. The CDR3 nucleotides are TGTGCCAGCAGCCCCACAGGGGGGAGCTCCTACGAGCAGTACGTC.

This chain connects TRBV20-1 to TRBJ2-1; 7 nucleotides line up with TRBD2. The V segment lost 4 bases and the J segment 8 bases; nucleotides outside the gene matches: 11. This CDR3 spans 14 amino acids. Per the germline V gene, CDR1 is DFQATT and CDR2 is SNEGSKA (reference sequence). DNA of the CDR3: TGCAGTGCTAAAAGACTAGCATCCCGGTATGAGCAGTTCTTC. It yields the protein CSAKRLASRYEQFF.

The chain joins TRBV7-8 to TRBJ2-7; 10 bases agree with TRBD1. V dropped 2 bases and J dropped 6; count of bases not matched to a gene: 10. In germline, CDR1 is SGHVS, CDR2 FQNEAQ. The CDR3 has 16 residues. CDR3 amino acids: CASSLSGGQGFLEQYF. Written as DNA, the CDR3 is TGTGCCAGCAGCTTATCTGGGGGACAGGGGTTCCTCGAGCAGTACTTC. The complete variable domain, with remaining parts taken from reference TRBV7-8 and TRBJ2-7, reads GAGVSQSPRYKVAKRGQDVALRCDPISGHVSLFWYQQALGQGPEFLTYFQNEAQLDKSGLPSDRFFAERPEGSVSTLKIQRTQQEDSAVYLCASSLSGGQGFLEQYFGPGTRLTVT.

The J gene is TRBJ1-5, the V gene TRBV20-1; D unclear. CDR1 and CDR2 (germline): DFQATT, SNEGSKA (reference sequence). This CDR3 is 13 amino acids long. The V gene lost 5 bases and the J gene lost 2 bases, with 10 bases spanning the gap. CDR3 sequence reads: CSAQTVGNQPQHF. The CDR3 nucleotides are TGCAGTGCTCAGACGGTGGGCAATCAGCCCCAGCATTTT.

The chain combines TRBV6-2 or TRBV6-3 with TRBJ1-2; 7 bases align to TRBD1. The germline CDR1 and CDR2 sequences are MNHEY and SVGEGT. V lost 4 bases, J lost 4 bases, and 6 bases stayed unmatched. The CDR3 sequence is 14 residues long. For the CDR3, the DNA is TGTGCCAGCAGTTCCTCGGACAGGATCTATGGCTACACCTTC. Amino acids: CASSSSDRIYGYTF.

This clonotype was picked up many times. The rearrangement links TRBV7-7 to TRBJ2-6; no firm D call. CDR1 is SSHAT, CDR2 FNYEAQ, per germline (reference sequence). The CDR3 runs 14 residues. Trimming left V 6 bases short and J 4 bases short, with 10 bases between. The CDR3 DNA sequence: TGTGCCAGCAGTCCCAGGTCCGGGGCCAACGTCCTGACTTTC. This encodes CASSPRSGANVLTF.

This clonotype was seen a few times. This rearrangement joins TRBV27 to TRBJ2-7; 9 nucleotides line up with TRBD2. With V trimmed by 5 bases and J by 0 bases, 5 bases remained unmatched. Germline CDR1 reads MNHEY; CDR2 reads SMNVEV (reference sequence). CDR3 length equals 15 residues. The DNA of the CDR3 is TGTGCCAGCAGTCCAATAGCGGGAGCCTCCTACGAGCAGTACGTC. This translates into CASSPIAGASYEQYV.